This TCR beta chain is from a study of OX40 agonist ivuxolimab in advanced cancers. On this clone: What it binds is not known.

Study results and limitations: CD8+ T cells averaged more expanded clones than CD4+. Clonal expansion from baseline to week 6 occurred in both CD4+ and CD8+ T cells.

The study sampled blood at baseline, cycle 4 day 1, and cycle 7 day 1. TCRdb's copy holds only in-frame clones and misses some; the assay was immunoSEQ multiplex PCR. The sample lists about 53,000 clones, approximately 83% occurring once. Trimming removed 4 bases from V and 4 bases from J, with 5 bases in between. CDR1 and CDR2 (germline): SGHAT, FQNNGV. The CDR3 runs 11 residues. The V call is TRBV11-2, the J call TRBJ2-7; D not resolved. This TCR was recovered from an adult with an advanced solid tumor such as melanoma, head and neck, liver or kidney cancer. Sample: CD4+ or CD8+ T cells sorted from blood, taken in a trial of the OX40 agonist ivuxolimab. The CDR3 DNA is TGTGCCAGCAGCTCACAGTACGAGCAGTACTTC. Translated, it gives CASSSQYEQYF.